These 5 T cell receptor beta chains share one sample of origin, sequenced in a study of blood T cell repertoires in COVID-19. Using immunoSEQ multiplex PCR, the repertoire was profiled, and TCRdb retains in-frame clones only, with some absent. The sample holds 130,000 or so clones; around 90% are singletons and the top ten take less than 2%. The sample was peripheral blood. Every receptor here comes from a woman aged 60 to 75 with acute or convalescent COVID-19.

The rearrangement joins TRBV7-2 to TRBJ1-2; the match to TRBD1 covers 10 bases. Unmatched junction bases numbered 8, after V lost 8 bases and J lost 5 bases. Germline CDR1 reads SGHTA; CDR2 reads FQGNSA. This CDR3 region has 14 residues. CDR3: CASETGGLKYGYTF. The CDR3, as DNA: TGTGCCAGCGAGACAGGGGGCTTAAAGTATGGCTACACCTTC.

The J gene is TRBJ2-3, the V gene TRBV10-3, with a weak D call TRBD1 (5 bases). V lost 9 bases and J 2 bases, leaving 18 bases between the germline ends. This CDR3 comprises 15 residues. Germline V lookup: CDR1 ENHRY, CDR2 SYGVKD. As DNA, the CDR3 is TGTGCCATTTCGACCACAGGAAGGGTCACAGATACGCAGTATTTT. Translation gives CAISTTGRVTDTQYF.

This chain links TRBV7-2 with TRBJ2-7; tentative D call: TRBD1 (6 bases). V was cut by 2 bases and J by 0 bases, with 11 bases left in between. Germline V gene lookup returns CDR1 SGHTA and CDR2 FQGNSA. This CDR3 has 15 amino acids. For the CDR3, the DNA is TGTGCCAGCAGCTTACAGATGGACAGCTCCTACGAGCAGTACTTC. This translates into CASSLQMDSSYEQYF.

The rearrangement links TRBV19 to TRBJ2-3; D perhaps matches TRBD2 (6 bases). V shed 8 bases and J shed 5 bases, with 20 bases lying between them. There are 15 residues in the CDR3. Germline values: CDR1 LNHDA, CDR2 SQIVND (reference sequence). The chain's CDR3 is CASAGRSNFGDTQYF. The DNA of the CDR3 is TGTGCCAGTGCGGGACGGTCAAATTTCGGAGATACGCAGTATTTT.

The V gene is TRBV11-2, the J gene TRBJ1-3; D uncertain. The V gene lost 5 bases and the J gene lost 2 bases, with 10 bases spanning the gap. CDR1 is SGHAT, CDR2 FQNNGV, per germline. The CDR3 has 14 amino acids. This chain's CDR3 is CASSPTAAGNTIYF. The CDR3 nucleotides read TGTGCCAGCAGCCCAACAGCGGCTGGAAACACCATATATTTT.